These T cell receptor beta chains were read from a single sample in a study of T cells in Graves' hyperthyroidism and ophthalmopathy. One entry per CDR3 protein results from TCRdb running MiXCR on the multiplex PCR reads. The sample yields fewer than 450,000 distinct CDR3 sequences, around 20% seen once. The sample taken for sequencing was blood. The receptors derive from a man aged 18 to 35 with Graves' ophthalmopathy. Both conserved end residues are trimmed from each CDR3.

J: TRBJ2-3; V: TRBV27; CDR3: ASGGWGWGDTQY
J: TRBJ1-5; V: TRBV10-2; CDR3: ASKLTVDSNQPQH
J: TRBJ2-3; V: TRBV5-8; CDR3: ASSLARGADTQY
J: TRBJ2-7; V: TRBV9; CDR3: ASSVAGGPDEQY
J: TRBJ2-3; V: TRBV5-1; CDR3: ASSGGTGDTDTQY
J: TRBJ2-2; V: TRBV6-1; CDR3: ASRPGPTGELF
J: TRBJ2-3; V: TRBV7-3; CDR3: ASSLMGAPDTQY
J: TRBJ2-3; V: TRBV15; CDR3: ATINRGLTDTQY
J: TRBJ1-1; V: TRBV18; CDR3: ASSPRSGNTEAF
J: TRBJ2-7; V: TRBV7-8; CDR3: ASSEQGGDIYEQY
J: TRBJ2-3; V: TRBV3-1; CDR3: ASRTDTDTQY
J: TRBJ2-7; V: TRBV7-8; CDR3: ASSFRDRVGEQY
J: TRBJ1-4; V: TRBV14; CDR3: ASSQERGGEGEKLF
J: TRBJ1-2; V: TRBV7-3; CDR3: ASSTGTGGNYGYT
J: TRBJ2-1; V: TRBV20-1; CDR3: SATSGAANEQF
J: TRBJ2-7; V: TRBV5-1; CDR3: ASSNGGAAYEQY
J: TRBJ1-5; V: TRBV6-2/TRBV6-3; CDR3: ASKRVPNQPQH
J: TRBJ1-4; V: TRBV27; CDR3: ASSLFGGGEGKLF
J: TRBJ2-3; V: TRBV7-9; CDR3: ASSTTTSGGTDTQY
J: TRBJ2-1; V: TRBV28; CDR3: ASITGLSFNEQF
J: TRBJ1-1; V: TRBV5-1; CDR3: ASSYGTGGPEAF
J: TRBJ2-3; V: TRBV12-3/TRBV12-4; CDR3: ASSQRQGTDTQY
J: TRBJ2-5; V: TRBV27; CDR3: ASSFSTGHQETQY
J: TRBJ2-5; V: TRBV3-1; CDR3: ASSPGGTGGGETQY
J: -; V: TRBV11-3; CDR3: ASSLEQGAPSSYNEQY
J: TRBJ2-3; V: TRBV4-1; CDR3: ASSPFWGEGDTQY
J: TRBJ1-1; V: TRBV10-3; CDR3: AISEKKGGTEAF
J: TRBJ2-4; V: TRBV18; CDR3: ASRSGTGNDIQY
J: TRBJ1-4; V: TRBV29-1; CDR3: SVGGFEDEKLF
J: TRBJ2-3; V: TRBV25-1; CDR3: ASSESGTASTDTQY
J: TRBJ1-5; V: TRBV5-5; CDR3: ASSFTATEVFQPQH
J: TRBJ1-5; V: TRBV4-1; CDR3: ASSQSPQPQH
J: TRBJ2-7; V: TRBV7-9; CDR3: ASSLEMGAVYEQY
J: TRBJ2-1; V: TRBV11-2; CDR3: ASSYGASGKGNEQF
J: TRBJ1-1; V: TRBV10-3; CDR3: ATETDTEAF
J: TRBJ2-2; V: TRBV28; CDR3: ASSLGSGDTGELF
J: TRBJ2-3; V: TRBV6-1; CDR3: ASNEQGADTQY
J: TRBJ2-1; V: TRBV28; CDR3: ASHLPGQGYNEQF
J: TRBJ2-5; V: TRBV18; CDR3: ASSPQEERRETQY
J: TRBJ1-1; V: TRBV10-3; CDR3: AISPPRGEAF
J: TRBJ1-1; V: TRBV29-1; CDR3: SVPAGTTEAF
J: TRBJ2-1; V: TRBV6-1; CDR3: ASSRTASSYNEQF
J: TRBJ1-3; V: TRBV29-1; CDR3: SASVQGSYGNTIY
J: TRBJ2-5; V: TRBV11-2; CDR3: ASSLARPAGETQY
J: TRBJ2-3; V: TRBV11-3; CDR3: ASSKGSYTDTQY
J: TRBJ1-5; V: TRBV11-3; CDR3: AANLPSNQPQH
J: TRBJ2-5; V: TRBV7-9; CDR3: ASSSDTRGTLKETQY
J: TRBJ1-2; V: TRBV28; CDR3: ASRLRQGLVYGYT
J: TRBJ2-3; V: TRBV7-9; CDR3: ASSRDSSGGRGGDTQY
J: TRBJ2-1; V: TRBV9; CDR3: ASSPLAGDGSYNEQF
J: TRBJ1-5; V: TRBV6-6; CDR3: ASSSSGQVVNQPQH
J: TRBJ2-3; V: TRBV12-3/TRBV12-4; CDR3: ASSSLAGGRPHTDTQY
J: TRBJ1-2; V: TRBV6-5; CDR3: ASSYLYGYT
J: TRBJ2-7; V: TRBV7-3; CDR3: ASSLSGGALDEQY
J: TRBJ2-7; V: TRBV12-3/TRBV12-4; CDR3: ASSPGIHTPYEQY
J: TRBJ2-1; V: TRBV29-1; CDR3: SVEKSSGMNEQF
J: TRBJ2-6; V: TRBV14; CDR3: ASSQGLAGANVLT